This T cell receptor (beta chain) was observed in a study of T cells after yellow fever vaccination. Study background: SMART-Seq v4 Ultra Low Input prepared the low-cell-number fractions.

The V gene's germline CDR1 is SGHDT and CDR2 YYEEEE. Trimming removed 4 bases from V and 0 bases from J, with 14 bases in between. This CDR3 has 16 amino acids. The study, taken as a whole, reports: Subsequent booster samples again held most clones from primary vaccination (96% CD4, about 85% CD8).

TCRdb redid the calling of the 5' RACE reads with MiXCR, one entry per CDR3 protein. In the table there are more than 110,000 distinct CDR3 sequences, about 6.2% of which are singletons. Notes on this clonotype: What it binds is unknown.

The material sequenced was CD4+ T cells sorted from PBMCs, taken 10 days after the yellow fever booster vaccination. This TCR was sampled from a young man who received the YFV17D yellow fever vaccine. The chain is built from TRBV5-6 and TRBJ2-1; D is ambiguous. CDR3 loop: CASSPGRLRSYNEQFF. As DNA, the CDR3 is TGTGCCAGCAGCCCCGGGCGACTTCGCTCCTACAATGAGCAGTTCTTC.